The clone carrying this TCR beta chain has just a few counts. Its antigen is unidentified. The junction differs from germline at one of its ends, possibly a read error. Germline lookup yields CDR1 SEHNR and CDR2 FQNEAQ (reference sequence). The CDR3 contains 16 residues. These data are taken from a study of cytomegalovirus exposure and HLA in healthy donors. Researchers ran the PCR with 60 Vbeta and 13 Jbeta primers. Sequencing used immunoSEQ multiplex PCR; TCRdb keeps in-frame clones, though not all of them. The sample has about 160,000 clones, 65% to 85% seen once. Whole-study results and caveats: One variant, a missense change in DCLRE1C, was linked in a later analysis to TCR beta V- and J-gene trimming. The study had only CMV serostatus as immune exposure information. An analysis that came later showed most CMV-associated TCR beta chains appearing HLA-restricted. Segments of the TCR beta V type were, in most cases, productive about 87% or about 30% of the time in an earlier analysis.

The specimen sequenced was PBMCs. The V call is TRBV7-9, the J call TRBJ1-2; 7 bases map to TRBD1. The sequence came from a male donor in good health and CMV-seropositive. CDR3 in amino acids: CSSSLPKSGQNYGYTF. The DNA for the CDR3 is TGTTCCAGCAGCTTACCAAAATCGGGACAGAACTATGGCTACACCTTC. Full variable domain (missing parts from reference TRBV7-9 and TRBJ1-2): DTGVSQNPRHKITKRGQNVTFRCDPISEHNRLYWYRQTLGQGPEFLTYFQNEAQLEKSRLLSDRFSAERPKGSFSTLEIQRTEQGDSAMYLCSSSLPKSGQNYGYTFGSGTRLTVV.